This TCR beta chain came from a study of T cells in Graves' hyperthyroidism and ophthalmopathy. Study results and limitations: Ophthalmopathy was identified by the model a median roughly six months ahead of onset. Also found in blood were most expanded thyroid clonotypes above 0.001.

Hyperthyroidism patients were newly diagnosed, had disease duration under 2 months, and were aged 18 to 65 years. The source of the PBMCs was 10 ml of fresh peripheral blood. CDR3 length: 15 residues. CDR1 is LNHDA and CDR2 is SQIVND in the germline V gene (reference sequence). The junction had 6 bases not matched to a gene; V was cut back by 5 bases and J by 4 bases. Details on this clonotype: Its antigen remains unknown.

TCR beta CDR3 regions were amplified from RNA. The HTBI primer set drove a first-round RT-PCR of the TCR CDR3. A single record per CDR3 protein comes from TCRdb applying MiXCR to the multiplex PCR reads. The data hold some 350,000 distinct CDR3 sequences, with 25% observed a single time. The sequencing input was blood. This TCR was sampled from a middle-aged man with Graves' hyperthyroidism. The rearrangement uses TRBV19 and TRBJ1-1, with 11 bases fitting TRBD1. The CDR3: CASSGRTGGGTEAFF. The CDR3 region has the DNA TGTGCCAGTAGTGGGCGGACAGGGGGCGGCACTGAAGCTTTCTTT.